The clone carrying this T cell receptor beta chain was seen just once. Its cognate antigen is unknown. The data originate from a study of CD8+ T cells in alopecia areata. Study-wide results and caveats: Scalp lesions, especially in alopecia totalis/universalis, had higher clonality than normal scalp.

Following extraction, RNA underwent reverse transcription to cDNA, which served as the sequencing template. Method: immunoSEQ multiplex PCR; TCRdb's copy keeps in-frame clones and lacks some. In the table there are about 150,000 clones, around 62% of which are singletons. Trimming cost V 5 bases and J 10 bases, with 12 bases left between them. The CDR3 runs 12 residues. In germline, CDR1 is PRHDT, CDR2 FYEKMQ (reference sequence). V is TRBV13 and J is TRBJ2-1, with D possibly being TRBD2 (6 bases). Sequencing input: CD8+ T cells sorted from blood. The receptor was isolated from a human donor in good health. CDR3 sequence: CASSTLASEQFF. The CDR3 nucleotides are TGTGCCAGCAGCACACTAGCATCCGAGCAGTTCTTC. The full variable domain, with the rest looked up from reference TRBV13 and TRBJ2-1, is AAGVIQSPRHLIKEKRETATLKCYPIPRHDTVYWYQQGPGQDPQFLISFYEKMQSDKGSIPDRFSAQQFSDYHSELNMSSLELGDSALYFCASSTLASEQFFGPGTRLTVL.